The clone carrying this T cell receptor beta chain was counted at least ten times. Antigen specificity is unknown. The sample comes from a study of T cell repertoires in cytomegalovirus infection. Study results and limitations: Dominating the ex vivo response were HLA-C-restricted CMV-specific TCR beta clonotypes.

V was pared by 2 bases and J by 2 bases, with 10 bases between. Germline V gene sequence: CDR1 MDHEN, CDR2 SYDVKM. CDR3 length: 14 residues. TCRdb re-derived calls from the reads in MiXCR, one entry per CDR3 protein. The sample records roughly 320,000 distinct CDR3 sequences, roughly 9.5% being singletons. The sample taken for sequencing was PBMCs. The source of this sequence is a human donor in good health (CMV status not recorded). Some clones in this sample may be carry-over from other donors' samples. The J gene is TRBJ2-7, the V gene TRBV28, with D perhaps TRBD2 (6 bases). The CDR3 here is CASSLAGPAYEQYF. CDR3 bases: TGTGCCAGCAGTTTAGCGGGGCCCGCCTACGAGCAGTACTTC.